These 25 T cell receptor beta chains were sequenced from one sample in a study of cytomegalovirus exposure and HLA in healthy donors. 60 Vbeta and 13 Jbeta primers were used in PCR. The method was immunoSEQ multiplex PCR; TCRdb's version includes in-frame clones alone and lacks a portion of them. Its table lists roughly 73,000 clones. The specimen was PBMCs. Receptor source: a man over 45 in good health and CMV-seropositive.

The chain combines TRBV6-5 with TRBJ2-7, with D possibly being TRBD1 (7 bases). The CDR3 is 12 amino acids. Germline-derived CDR1 and CDR2 are MNHEY and SVGAGI. Trimming took 8 bases from V and 7 from J, leaving 15 bases between them. The CDR3: CASADRAGEQYF. The CDR3 DNA follows: TGTGCCAGCGCAGACAGGGCGGGGGAGCAGTACTTC.

The chain has TRBV7-9 and TRBJ1-1; D is uncertain. Trimming left V 5 bases short and J 1 base short, with 17 bases between. Looked up from germline, CDR1 is SEHNR and CDR2 is FQNEAQ (reference sequence). The CDR3 consists of 16 residues. The CDR3 loop is CASSPGGPRPNTEAFF. DNA for the CDR3: TGTGCCAGCAGCCCCGGAGGTCCGAGGCCGAACACTGAAGCTTTCTTT.

Of note for this clone: This same CDR3 is encoded by further DNA sequences in the sample. V usage is TRBV30 and J usage is TRBJ2-1, with D tentatively TRBD2 (5 bases). This CDR3 spans 13 amino acids. From germline, CDR1 is GTSNPN and CDR2 SVGIG (reference sequence). V dropped 2 bases and J dropped 15 bases, with 20 bases sitting between them. The CDR3 protein is CAWSKEAASYLFF. The CDR3 DNA is TGTGCCTGGAGTAAAGAGGCGGCTAGCTATTTGTTCTTC. The full variable domain, in which reference TRBV30 and TRBJ2-1 provide the parts outside the CDR3, is SQTIHQWPATLVQPVGSPLSLECTVEGTSNPNLYWYRQAAGRGLQLLFYSVGIGQISSEVPQNLSASRPQDRQFILSSKKLLLSDSGFYLCAWSKEAASYLFFGPGTRLTVL.

The chain combines TRBV5-4 with TRBJ2-1, with D perhaps TRBD2 (6 bases). Germline V gene data show CDR1 as SGHNT and CDR2 as YYREEE (reference sequence). The germline V and J ends were trimmed by 7 bases and 8 bases, with 19 bases remaining between them. There are 14 residues in the CDR3. CDR3 protein: CASAGTSLSDEQFF. DNA for the CDR3: TGTGCCAGCGCGGGGACTTCTCTTAGTGATGAGCAGTTCTTC. The full variable domain, completed using reference TRBV5-4 and TRBJ2-1, is ETGVTQSPTHLIKTRGQQVTLRCSSQSGHNTVSWYQQALGQGPQFIFQYYREEENGRGNFPPRFSGLQFPNYSSELNVNALELDDSALYLCASAGTSLSDEQFFGPGTRLTVL.

The chain carries TRBV18 and TRBJ2-7; 12 bases are a match to TRBD1. V lost 6 bases and J lost 1; bases outside the gene matches: 4. There are 15 residues in the CDR3. Germline-derived CDR1 and CDR2 are KGHSH and LQKENI. CDR3 in amino acids: CASSRGQGASYEQYF. CDR3 nucleotides: TGTGCCAGCTCCCGGGGACAGGGGGCGTCCTACGAGCAGTACTTC.

The J gene is TRBJ2-7, the V gene TRBV11-2, with 7 bases lining up with TRBD1. Germline-derived CDR1 and CDR2 are SGHAT and FQNNGV. Losses at the gene ends were 1 base for V and 3 bases for J; bases not matched to a gene: 6. The CDR3 loop spans 15 amino acids. In nucleotides, the CDR3 is TGTGCCAGCAGCTTAGGGGTGGGACAGAGCTACGAGCAGTACGTC. It is translated as CASSLGVGQSYEQYV.

As DNA, the CDR3 is TGTGCCAGCTCACCACCGGTCGGTTACAATGAGCAGTTCTTC. Its translation is CASSPPVGYNEQFF. The V gene is TRBV18, the J gene TRBJ2-1; D not resolved. Germline lookup yields CDR1 KGHSH and CDR2 LQKENI. The CDR3 sequence is 14 residues long. The V end was cut by 0 bases, the J end by 4 bases, with 7 bases between.

This chain connects TRBV9 to TRBJ2-6; weak D call: TRBD2 (5 bases). Trimming cost V 2 bases and J 2 bases, with 8 bases left between them. This CDR3 spans 15 amino acids. Germline V gives CDR1 SGDLS, CDR2 YYNGEE. CDR3 protein: CASSVIGAGANVLTF. The CDR3 DNA follows: TGTGCCAGCAGCGTTATCGGGGCTGGGGCCAACGTCCTGACTTTC. Full variable domain (missing parts from reference TRBV9 and TRBJ2-6): DSGVTQTPKHLITATGQRVTLRCSPRSGDLSVYWYQQSLDQGLQFLIQYYNGEERAKGNILERFSAQQFPDLHSELNLSSLELGDSALYFCASSVIGAGANVLTFGAGSRLTVL.

J is TRBJ1-2 and V is TRBV6-1, with D uncertain. This CDR3 is built from 10 residues. Germline V gene sequence: CDR1 MNHNS, CDR2 SASEGT. The V end was cut by 6 bases, the J end by 6 bases, with 5 bases between. The CDR3 here is CASSLNGYTF. CDR3 in DNA: TGTGCCAGCAGCCTAAATGGCTACACCTTC.

This chain links TRBV25-1 with TRBJ2-1, with 8 bases fitting TRBD2. The CDR3 loop spans 15 amino acids. CDR1 MGHDK and CDR2 SYGVNS come from the germline V gene. The V and J ends lost 3 bases and 5 bases, in that order; junction bases with no gene match: 6. Written as DNA, the CDR3 is TGTGCCAGCAGTGATCCGGGACTAGAAGACAATGAGCAGTTCTTC. Translation gives CASSDPGLEDNEQFF. The full variable domain, in which reference TRBV25-1 and TRBJ2-1 provide the parts outside the CDR3, is EADIYQTPRYLVIGTGKKITLECSQTMGHDKMYWYQQDPGMELHLIHYSYGVNSTEKGDLSSESTVSRIRTEHFPLTLESARPSHTSQYLCASSDPGLEDNEQFFGPGTRLTVL.

The chain uses TRBV7-2 and TRBJ1-1, with unresolved D. This CDR3 has 13 amino acids. Trimming removed 3 bases at V and 0 bases at J, with 5 bases between. Germline CDR1 SGHTA, CDR2 FQGNSA. The CDR3 loop reads CASSFRMNTEAFF. The CDR3 DNA reads as TGTGCCAGCAGCTTCAGGATGAACACTGAAGCTTTCTTT.

The chain recombines TRBV15 with TRBJ1-2; D possibly corresponds to TRBD1 (5 bases). Germline CDR1 LNHNV, CDR2 YYDKDF (reference sequence). Trimming took 0 bases from V and 8 from J, leaving 16 bases between them. The CDR3 has 15 amino acids. The CDR3: CATSRDLGQGIGYTF. In DNA form, the CDR3 reads TGTGCCACCAGCAGAGATCTGGGGCAGGGCATAGGCTACACCTTC.

The chain carries TRBV6-1 and TRBJ1-2, with unresolved D. CDR1 and CDR2 (germline): MNHNS, SASEGT. The CDR3 has 11 amino acids. V shed 1 base and J shed 8 bases, with 5 bases lying between them. CDR3 sequence reads: CASSEGAGYTF. The CDR3 nucleotides are TGTGCCAGCAGTGAAGGGGCAGGCTACACCTTC.

The V and J genes are TRBV7-3 and TRBJ2-3; D may be TRBD1 (5 bases). The CDR3 totals 14 residues. The V gene lost 2 bases and the J gene lost 6 bases, with 12 bases spanning the gap. Germline CDR1 reads SGHTA; CDR2 reads FQGTGA. CDR3 sequence reads: CASSLYPDTDTQYF. The CDR3 region has the DNA TGTGCCAGCAGCTTATACCCGGACACCGATACGCAGTATTTT.

J is TRBJ1-1 and V is TRBV5-1, with no clear D. The germline V gene encodes CDR1 SGHRS and CDR2 YFSETQ. V was shortened by 0 bases and J by 6 bases, with 18 bases between the two germline ends. This CDR3 has 16 amino acids. The CDR3 loop is CASSLGVQEGGSEAFF. In DNA form, the CDR3 reads TGCGCCAGCAGCTTGGGGGTCCAGGAGGGTGGATCTGAAGCTTTCTTT. The whole variable domain, remainder taken from reference TRBV5-1 and TRBJ1-1, is KAGVTQTPRYLIKTRGQQVTLSCSPISGHRSVSWYQQTPGQGLQFLFEYFSETQRNKGNFPGRFSGRQFSNSRSEMNVSTLELGDSALYLCASSLGVQEGGSEAFFGQGTRLTVV.

The V gene is TRBV5-1, the J gene TRBJ2-2; D is perhaps TRBD1 (7 bases). Trimming removed 1 base from V and 4 bases from J, with 11 bases in between. Germline V gives CDR1 SGHRS, CDR2 YFSETQ. CDR3 length equals 15 residues. CDR3 sequence reads: CASSLQGGFTGELFF. In nucleotides, the CDR3 is TGCGCCAGCAGCTTGCAGGGGGGATTCACCGGGGAGCTGTTTTTT. The whole variable domain, filled in from reference TRBV5-1 and TRBJ2-2, reads KAGVTQTPRYLIKTRGQQVTLSCSPISGHRSVSWYQQTPGQGLQFLFEYFSETQRNKGNFPGRFSGRQFSNSRSEMNVSTLELGDSALYLCASSLQGGFTGELFFGEGSRLTVL.

The rearrangement uses TRBV30 and TRBJ2-1; D might be TRBD1 (5 bases). Germline CDR1 reads GTSNPN; CDR2 reads SVGIG (reference sequence). The CDR3 totals 14 residues. V was trimmed by 2 bases and J by 5 bases, leaving 13 bases between them. The CDR3 nucleotides are TGTGCCTGGAGTAGGTGGGGCTCTGACAATGAGCAGTTCTTC. Protein sequence: CAWSRWGSDNEQFF.

The rearrangement uses TRBV7-6 and TRBJ1-3; 8 bases map to TRBD1. The germline CDR1 and CDR2 sequences are SGHVS and FNYEAQ. The V gene end was trimmed by 3 bases and the J gene end by 1 base; junction bases not matched to a gene: 5. The CDR3 length is 16 residues. The CDR3 reads CASSFQGASSGNTIYF. The CDR3 bases are TGTGCCAGCAGCTTCCAGGGGGCGTCGTCTGGAAACACCATATATTTT. Together with reference TRBV7-6 and TRBJ1-3, the CDR3 gives the full variable domain: GAGVSQSPRYKVTKRGQDVALRCDPISGHVSLYWYRQALGQGPEFLTYFNYEAQQDKSGLPNDRFSAERPEGSISTLTIQRTEQRDSAMYRCASSFQGASSGNTIYFGEGSWLTVV.

The chain joins TRBV6-4 to TRBJ1-2; a weak D match, TRBD1 (5 bases). The CDR3 loop spans 15 amino acids. The germline gives CDR1 MRHNA, CDR2 SNTAGT. Trimming stripped 3 bases from V and 8 bases from J, with 19 bases between. The CDR3 region has the DNA TGTGCCAGCAGTGATTCGACAGCCGTCCTAGAAGGCTACACCTTC. This codes for CASSDSTAVLEGYTF.

The genes are TRBV28 and TRBJ2-5, with a tentative D call TRBD2 (5 bases). V was clipped by 5 bases and J by 2 bases, with 18 bases between them. Germline V CDR1 and CDR2: MDHEN, SYDVKM. The CDR3 totals 16 residues. The CDR3 nucleotides read TGTGCCAGCAGTCCAACGGACTGGGTTCTACAAGAGACCCAGTACTTC. This codes for CASSPTDWVLQETQYF.

This chain's CDR3 is CAWSGSIDSPLHF. The CDR3 coding sequence is TGTGCCTGGAGTGGGAGTATAGATTCACCCCTCCACTTT. This chain links TRBV30 with TRBJ1-6, with D uncertain. The CDR3 extends over 13 amino acids. Looked up from germline, CDR1 is GTSNPN and CDR2 is SVGIG (reference sequence). V lost 1 base to trimming and J lost 8 bases, with 9 bases between them.

This chain uses TRBV5-4 with TRBJ1-6; the D is unclear. This CDR3 comprises 13 residues. Trimming cost V 4 bases and J 9 bases, with 11 bases left between them. CDR1 is SGHNT, CDR2 YYREEE, per germline (reference sequence). CDR3 amino acids: CASSPTGVSPLHF. In nucleotides, the CDR3 is TGTGCCAGCAGCCCCACCGGGGTTTCACCCCTCCACTTT.

V and J are TRBV5-1 and TRBJ2-5; TRBD2 agrees at 7 bases. Germline assignment: CDR1 SGHRS and CDR2 YFSETQ. This CDR3 is built from 15 residues. With 4 bases clipped from V and 2 bases from J, the junction kept 8 bases outside the gene matches. The DNA of the CDR3 is TGCGCCAGCAGCCGGGGGACTAAGACTCAAGAGACCCAGTACTTC. Translated: CASSRGTKTQETQYF. Supplemented by reference TRBV5-1 and TRBJ2-5, the full variable domain reads KAGVTQTPRYLIKTRGQQVTLSCSPISGHRSVSWYQQTPGQGLQFLFEYFSETQRNKGNFPGRFSGRQFSNSRSEMNVSTLELGDSALYLCASSRGTKTQETQYFGPGTRLLVL.

The rearrangement joins TRBV27 to TRBJ1-2; D may be TRBD1 (5 bases). V lost 3 bases and J 3 bases, leaving 14 bases between the germline ends. The germline CDR1 and CDR2 sequences are MNHEY and SMNVEV (reference sequence). The CDR3 contains 15 residues. The CDR3 DNA follows: TGTGCCAGCAGTTTCACAGGCCGGGGGGACTATGGCTACACCTTC. This encodes CASSFTGRGDYGYTF.

The chain carries TRBV6-1 and TRBJ1-5; weak D call: TRBD1 (5 bases). V was trimmed by 6 bases and J by 0 bases, leaving 12 bases between them. Germline V gene data show CDR1 as MNHNS and CDR2 as SASEGT. The length of the CDR3 is 15 residues. The CDR3 sequence: CASSPPTDSNQPQHF. The CDR3 DNA reads as TGTGCCAGCAGCCCCCCGACAGATAGCAATCAGCCCCAGCATTTT.